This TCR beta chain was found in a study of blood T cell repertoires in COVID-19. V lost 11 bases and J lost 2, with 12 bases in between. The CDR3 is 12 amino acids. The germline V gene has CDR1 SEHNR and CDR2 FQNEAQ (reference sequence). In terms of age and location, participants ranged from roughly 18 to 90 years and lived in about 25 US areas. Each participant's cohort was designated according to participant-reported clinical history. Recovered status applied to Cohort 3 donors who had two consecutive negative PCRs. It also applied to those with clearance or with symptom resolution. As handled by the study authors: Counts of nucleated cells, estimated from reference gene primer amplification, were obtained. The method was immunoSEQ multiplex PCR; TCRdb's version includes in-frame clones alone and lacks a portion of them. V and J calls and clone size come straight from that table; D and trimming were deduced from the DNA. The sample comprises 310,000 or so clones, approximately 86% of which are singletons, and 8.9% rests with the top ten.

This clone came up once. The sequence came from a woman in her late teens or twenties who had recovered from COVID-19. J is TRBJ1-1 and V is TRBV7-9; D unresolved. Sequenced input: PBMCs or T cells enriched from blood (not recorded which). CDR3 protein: CALSRGNTEAFF. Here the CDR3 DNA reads TGTGCCCTGAGTCGGGGAAACACTGAAGCTTTCTTT.